This entry lists 17 T cell receptor beta chains sequenced from one sample in a study of blood T cell repertoires in COVID-19 (dated by TCRdb to 2020 to 2021). The library was prepared using the immunoSEQ multiplex PCR assay. The clones in this table, taken by TCRdb from immuneACCESS, are in-frame only. Not every clone is retained; where verified, under half of the shortfall comes from an unresolved V gene, and the cause of the rest is unknown. The table for this sample lists about 120,000 clones; around four fifths of them were counted only once. The leading ten clones occupy roughly 16% of the sample. Sequencing was performed on peripheral blood. These receptors all come from a man aged 55 to 70 with active or convalescent COVID-19.

About this clone itself: In the same sample, other DNA sequences code for this CDR3. This sequence joins TRBV9 and TRBJ2-1, with D maybe TRBD2 (6 bases). The CDR3 contains 15 residues. CDR1 and CDR2 from the germline V gene are SGDLS and YYNGEE. V lost 0 bases, J lost 7 bases, and 14 bases lay in between. The DNA for the CDR3 is TGTGCCAGCAGCGTAGAGGGAACCGCGGGAAATGAGCAGTTCTTC. Translation gives CASSVEGTAGNEQFF.

The rearrangement links TRBV18 to TRBJ1-2; TRBD1 matches at 8 bases. This CDR3 spans 16 amino acids. The germline gives CDR1 KGHSH, CDR2 LQKENI. V was clipped by 2 bases and J by 7 bases; unmatched bases: 12. The CDR3 protein is CASSPIQGEFGSGYTF. CDR3 DNA sequence: TGTGCCAGCTCACCAATACAGGGGGAATTTGGGTCTGGCTACACCTTC.

V gene TRBV24-1 combines with J gene TRBJ2-1; D remains unclear. Per the germline V gene, CDR1 is KGHDR and CDR2 is SFDVKD. The CDR3 is made up of 14 amino acids. V lost 0 bases, J lost 9 bases, and 11 bases lay in between. The CDR3 loop reads CATSDLLIGGEQFF. The CDR3 DNA reads as TGTGCCACCAGTGATTTGCTGATAGGCGGTGAGCAGTTCTTC.

The chain links TRBV19 to TRBJ1-2; D possibly corresponds to TRBD1 (6 bases). Per the germline V gene, CDR1 is LNHDA and CDR2 is SQIVND (reference sequence). The V end was cut by 2 bases, the J end by 7 bases, with 17 bases between. The CDR3 has 15 residues. The CDR3 reads CASSIPRGGAFGYTF. CDR3 DNA: TGTGCCAGTAGTATACCTCGGGGGGGCGCGTTTGGCTACACCTTC.

The chain links TRBV7-3 to TRBJ2-1; D is perhaps TRBD2 (5 bases). Trimming took 3 bases from V and 3 from J, leaving 15 bases between them. This CDR3 has 16 residues. Per the germline V gene, CDR1 is SGHTA and CDR2 is FQGTGA. DNA for the CDR3: TGTGCCAGCAGCTTGAATAACGCGGGTTACTACAATGAGCAGTTCTTC. This encodes CASSLNNAGYYNEQFF.

The chain employs TRBV7-3 and TRBJ1-2, with 7 bases matching TRBD1. The junction had 3 bases not matched to a gene; V was cut back by 2 bases and J by 6 bases. The CDR3 length is 13 residues. CDR1 is SGHTA, CDR2 FQGTGA, per germline. DNA of the CDR3: TGTGCCAGCAGCTTAGGGCAGGGGGATGGCTACACCTTC. It yields the protein CASSLGQGDGYTF.

The chain has TRBV5-6 and TRBJ2-7, with unresolved D. Trimming took 4 bases from V and 3 from J, leaving 5 bases between them. The germline V gene has CDR1 SGHDT and CDR2 YYEEEE. The CDR3 extends over 11 amino acids. The CDR3: CASSRLYEQYF. For the CDR3, the DNA is TGTGCCAGCAGCCGTCTCTACGAGCAGTACTTC.

The V call is TRBV27, the J call TRBJ1-5, with 11 bases aligning to TRBD1. V was pared by 5 bases and J by 6 bases, with 6 bases of the junction left unmatched. Germline lookup yields CDR1 MNHEY and CDR2 SMNVEV (reference sequence). CDR3 length: 15 residues. The CDR3 loop is CASSGQGALGQPQHF. The CDR3 DNA follows: TGTGCCAGCAGTGGACAGGGGGCGCTGGGTCAGCCCCAGCATTTT.

The chain recombines TRBV10-3 with TRBJ2-7; TRBD1 might be the D (6 bases). CDR1 ENHRY and CDR2 SYGVKD come from the germline V gene. This CDR3 contains 15 residues. V was clipped by 4 bases and J by 7 bases, with 20 bases between them. CDR3 bases: TGTGCCATCAGTGCCGGGACACCATCTTCGGGGGAGCAGTACTTC. It is translated as CAISAGTPSSGEQYF.

The rearrangement uses TRBV27 and TRBJ2-1; 12 bases map to TRBD2. Germline-derived CDR1 and CDR2 are MNHEY and SMNVEV (reference sequence). V was clipped by 4 bases and J by 1 base; unmatched bases: 2. This CDR3 contains 16 residues. The CDR3 spells CASSSGTSGSYNEQFF. The CDR3 DNA sequence: TGTGCCAGCAGTTCAGGGACTAGCGGGTCCTACAATGAGCAGTTCTTC.

This clone was observed once. The V gene is TRBV7-6, the J gene TRBJ2-2; 12 positions agree with TRBD1. Trimming cost V 4 bases and J 3 bases; bases outside gene matches: 18. Germline V gene data show CDR1 as SGHVS and CDR2 as FNYEAQ. This CDR3 has 21 amino acids. Here the CDR3 DNA reads TGTGCCAGCAGCTCGACCAAATTCGGGACAGGGGGCCTGTGGGACACCGGGGAGCTGTTTTTT. Translating it yields CASSSTKFGTGGLWDTGELFF.

The V call is TRBV9, the J call TRBJ1-1; TRBD1 might be the D (5 bases). This CDR3 region has 15 residues. Trimming took off 3 bases at V and 4 bases at J, with 16 bases between the two ends. CDR1 and CDR2 (germline): SGDLS, YYNGEE. CDR3 nucleotide sequence: TGTGCCAGCAGCGATAAAGTAGGGGCTGGCACTGAAGCTTTCTTT. This encodes CASSDKVGAGTEAFF.

This clone has a handful of counts. This sequence joins TRBV3-1 (or the pseudogene TRBV3-2) and TRBJ2-2, with TRBD2 as a possible D gene (6 bases). Germline V CDR1 and CDR2: LGHDT, YNNKEL (reference sequence). V was clipped by 4 bases and J by 4 bases, with 10 bases between them. The CDR3 has 14 amino acids. CDR3 in amino acids: CASSRQAGTGELFF. In nucleotides, the CDR3 is TGTGCCAGCAGCCGCCAAGCGGGCACCGGGGAGCTGTTTTTT.

The J gene is TRBJ1-4, the V gene TRBV5-5, with D possibly matching TRBD1 (5 bases). In germline, CDR1 is SGHKS, CDR2 YYEKEE (reference sequence). The CDR3 totals 15 residues. The V end was cut by 4 bases, the J end by 8 bases, with 18 bases between. This CDR3 reads CASSTGQTNREKLFF. The DNA for the CDR3 is TGTGCCAGCAGCACAGGACAAACCAACCGGGAAAAACTGTTTTTT. Full variable domain (remainder filled in from reference TRBV5-5 and TRBJ1-4): DAGVTQSPTHLIKTRGQQVTLRCSPISGHKSVSWYQQVLGQGPQFIFQYYEKEERGRGNFPDRFSARQFPNYSSELNVNALLLGDSALYLCASSTGQTNREKLFFGSGTQLSVL.

This chain connects TRBV10-3 to TRBJ1-3; TRBD1 aligns across 7 bases. J was trimmed by 4 bases and V by 2 bases; bases with no gene match: 2. The CDR3 runs 14 residues. Germline V gene sequence: CDR1 ENHRY, CDR2 SYGVKD. CDR3 loop: CAISEGTAGNTIYF. The CDR3 bases are TGTGCCATCAGTGAGGGGACAGCAGGAAACACCATATATTTT.

The chain combines TRBV30 with TRBJ2-1; 8 bases line up with TRBD2. This CDR3 has 15 amino acids. Unmatched junction bases numbered 13, after V lost 3 bases and J lost 9 bases. Germline CDR1 is GTSNPN and CDR2 is SVGIG (reference sequence). The CDR3 DNA follows: TGTGCCTGGAGCCACCCAGCGGGAGTCCGGGTTGAGCAGTTCTTC. This gives the protein CAWSHPAGVRVEQFF.

V gene TRBV6-5 combines with J gene TRBJ2-7; D is possibly TRBD2 (5 bases). Per germline, CDR1 MNHEY and CDR2 SVGAGI. There are 15 residues in the CDR3. The V end was cut by 5 bases, the J end by 0 bases, with 14 bases between. Here the CDR3 DNA reads TGTGCCAGCAGTCCAACCCCGGGGAACTCCTACGAGCAGTACTTC. This translates into CASSPTPGNSYEQYF.